The source of this T cell receptor beta chain is a study of T cells in Graves' hyperthyroidism and ophthalmopathy. PBMCs were derived from under 13 ml fresh peripheral blood. The germline CDR1 and CDR2 sequences are LGHDT and YNNKEL (reference sequence). There are 12 residues in the CDR3. The germline V and J ends were trimmed by 1 base and 3 bases, with 4 bases remaining between them. The sample holds many counts of this clonotype. RNA transcripts were the template for amplifying TCR beta CDR3 regions. During a first-round RT-PCR of the TCR CDR3, the HTBI primer set was used. TCRdb independently ran MiXCR on the multiplex PCR reads; one entry per CDR3 protein. The table lists about 58,000 distinct CDR3 sequences, just under 50% of them singletons.

The chain links TRBV3-1 to TRBJ2-7; D ambiguous. What was sequenced was blood. The receptor's source is a woman aged 30 to 39 with Graves' ophthalmopathy. The CDR3 sequence is CASSQGDYEQYF. CDR3 sequence (DNA): TGTGCCAGCAGCCAAGGGGACTACGAGCAGTACTTC.